The 32 T cell receptor beta chains in this list originate from one sample, sequenced in a study of T cell repertoires in cytomegalovirus infection. TCRdb independently ran MiXCR on the reads; one entry per CDR3 protein. The table includes approximately 750,000 distinct CDR3 sequences, 35% detected once. Input material: PBMCs. The receptors shown here come from a human donor in good health (CMV status not recorded). Some clones in this sample may be carry-over from other donors' samples.

The chain links TRBV20-1 to TRBJ1-2; D not certain. CDR3 length: 14 residues. V was clipped by 1 base and J by 4 bases, with 13 bases between them. Looked up from germline, CDR1 is DFQATT and CDR2 is SNEGSKA (reference sequence). The CDR3 region is CSARGHFLLYGYTF. For the CDR3, the DNA is TGCAGTGCTAGAGGACATTTCCTCCTCTATGGCTACACCTTC.

In this sample, this clonotype turned up a few times. The chain joins TRBV20-1 to TRBJ1-5; unclear D gene. CDR3 length: 13 residues. Germline CDR1 reads DFQATT; CDR2 reads SNEGSKA (reference sequence). V dropped 6 bases and J dropped 5 bases, with 14 bases sitting between them. The chain's CDR3 is CSAPPGVYQPQHF. In DNA form, the CDR3 reads TGCAGTGCCCCCCCCGGGGTTTATCAGCCCCAGCATTTT.

The sample holds many counts of this clonotype. This chain links TRBV7-2 with TRBJ1-1; D uncertain. The V end lost 0 bases, the J end lost 7 bases, and 12 bases lay between the germline ends. The CDR3 spans 14 residues. Germline lookup yields CDR1 SGHTA and CDR2 FQGNSA. The CDR3 protein is CASSLAVYDGEAFF. Here the CDR3 DNA reads TGTGCCAGCAGCTTAGCGGTATACGACGGTGAAGCTTTCTTT.

This clonotype was detected many times. The CDR3 nucleotides read TGTGCCAGCAGCTTAGTCGCAGGGGGCATATACGAGCAGTACTTC. Translated, it gives CASSLVAGGIYEQYF. The chain carries TRBV7-2 and TRBJ2-7; 8 bases fit TRBD1. The trim removed 1 base at V and 4 bases at J, leaving 6 bases unmatched. The CDR3 spans 15 residues. Germline V CDR1 and CDR2: SGHTA, FQGNSA.

There are a few counts of this clonotype. The chain combines TRBV28 with TRBJ2-7; D is ambiguous. Germline CDR1 MDHEN, CDR2 SYDVKM. V was shortened by 3 bases and J by 9 bases, with 15 bases between the two germline ends. The CDR3 has 13 residues. CDR3 protein: CASSLLKAVRQYF. DNA of the CDR3: TGTGCCAGCAGTTTGTTGAAGGCCGTGAGGCAGTACTTC.

This clonotype was found a few times. The chain uses TRBV4-1 and TRBJ2-3, with D possibly being TRBD1 or TRBD2 (5 bases each). Germline loops: CDR1 MGHRA, CDR2 YSYEKL. This CDR3 region has 16 residues. V gave up 0 bases and J gave up 6 bases, with 16 bases separating them. The CDR3 DNA follows: TGCGCCAGCAGCCAAGAGCGCCGGGAAGAGGGGGATACGCAGTATTTT. As protein: CASSQERREEGDTQYF.

V is TRBV19 and J is TRBJ1-5; 7 positions agree with TRBD1. In germline, CDR1 is LNHDA, CDR2 SQIVND (reference sequence). J was trimmed by 0 bases and V by 6 bases; bases with no gene match: 5. CDR3 length equals 15 residues. CDR3 region: CASRRPGGSNQPQHF. For the CDR3, the DNA is TGTGCCAGTAGGAGGCCAGGGGGTAGCAATCAGCCCCAGCATTTT.

This clonotype was detected a few times. The chain uses TRBV7-9 and TRBJ2-7; D tentatively reads TRBD1 or TRBD2 (6 bases each). In germline, CDR1 is SEHNR, CDR2 FQNEAQ (reference sequence). V lost 5 bases to trimming and J lost 3 bases, with 17 bases between them. This CDR3 has 15 residues. The chain's CDR3 is CASSPPGADNYEQYF. For the CDR3, the DNA is TGTGCCAGCAGCCCCCCGGGGGCGGATAACTACGAGCAGTACTTC.

This clonotype was seen more than once but under ten times. V usage is TRBV6-6 and J usage is TRBJ1-2, with a tentative D call TRBD1 (5 bases). The CDR3 length is 14 residues. The germline V gene encodes CDR1 MNHNY and CDR2 SVGAGI (reference sequence). The germline V and J ends were trimmed by 2 bases and 8 bases, with 15 bases remaining between them. CDR3 in DNA: TGTGCCAGCAGTTACCCCCGTTCGGGGGAGGGCTACACCTTC. This translates into CASSYPRSGEGYTF.

For this clonotype: At one end the junction does not follow the germline gene, possibly because of a read error. The rearrangement links TRBV7-8 to TRBJ1-3; no clear D gene. The CDR3 is made up of 17 amino acids. The germline gives CDR1 SGHVS, CDR2 FQNEAQ. The CDR3 loop reads CARSLGELLSSGNTIYF. CDR3 nucleotides: TGTGCCAGAAGCTTAGGTGAACTACTGAGCTCTGGAAACACCATATATTTT.

CDR3 sequence reads: CASSLGARVDGYTF. The DNA for the CDR3 is TGCGCCAGCAGCCTAGGGGCCAGGGTGGATGGCTACACCTTC. The chain carries TRBV5-1 and TRBJ1-2, with D possibly being TRBD1 (5 bases). The CDR3 has 14 amino acids. Per the germline V gene, CDR1 is SGHRS and CDR2 is YFSETQ. V was trimmed by 4 bases and J by 6 bases, leaving 16 bases between them. Full variable domain (rest looked up from reference TRBV5-1 and TRBJ1-2): KAGVTQTPRYLIKTRGQQVTLSCSPISGHRSVSWYQQTPGQGLQFLFEYFSETQRNKGNFPGRFSGRQFSNSRSEMNVSTLELGDSALYLCASSLGARVDGYTFGSGTRLTVV.

The chain is built from TRBV7-3 and TRBJ2-1, with 12 bases that match TRBD2. The CDR3 is 18 residues long. CDR1 and CDR2 (germline): SGHTA, FQGTGA. J was trimmed by 10 bases and V by 5 bases; bases with no gene match: 18. The CDR3 region is CASSPSSTSGGSLEEQFF. The CDR3 DNA is TGTGCCAGCAGCCCCTCCTCAACTAGCGGGGGGTCGCTCGAGGAGCAGTTCTTC. The full variable domain, with the rest looked up from reference TRBV7-3 and TRBJ2-1, is GAGVSQTPSNKVTEKGKYVELRCDPISGHTALYWYRQSLGQGPEFLIYFQGTGAADDSGLPNDRFFAVRPEGSVSTLKIQRTERGDSAVYLCASSPSSTSGGSLEEQFFGPGTRLTVL.

As concerns this clonotype: Sequence at one end of the junction differs from germline and may be a read error. V gene TRBV28 combines with J gene TRBJ1-5; no clear D. The CDR3 runs 11 residues. Germline V gene data show CDR1 as MDHEN and CDR2 as SYDVKM. The CDR3 coding sequence is TGTGCCAGCAGCCATGATCCGCCCAAGCCTTTT. Protein product: CASSHDPPKPF.

A few counts support this clonotype. The V call is TRBV12-3 or TRBV12-4, the J call TRBJ2-3; D gene ambiguous. V was clipped by 6 bases and J by 4 bases, with 8 bases between them. This CDR3 contains 12 residues. The CDR3 DNA follows: TGTGCCAGCAGGCGGATTCCAGATACGCAGTATTTT. Its translation is CASRRIPDTQYF.

This clonotype was seen only a few times. V and J are TRBV6-1 and TRBJ1-2, with 10 bases fitting TRBD1. CDR3 length equals 16 residues. In germline, CDR1 is MNHNS, CDR2 SASEGT. The V gene end was trimmed by 5 bases and the J gene end by 2 bases; junction bases not matched to a gene: 8. CDR3 in DNA: TGTGCCAGCAGTCCTGGACAGGGGGTAGTAAACTATGGCTACACCTTC. Amino acid sequence: CASSPGQGVVNYGYTF.

This clonotype was seen a handful of times. The rearrangement joins TRBV14 to TRBJ2-5; D is perhaps TRBD1 (6 bases). V was trimmed by 3 bases and J by 2 bases, leaving 19 bases between them. CDR3 size: 17 residues. The V gene's germline CDR1 is SGHDN and CDR2 FVKESK. CDR3 protein: CASSHLGHGRGQETQYF. The CDR3 DNA is TGTGCCAGCAGCCACCTGGGACATGGAAGGGGTCAAGAGACCCAGTACTTC. The full variable domain, its missing parts supplied by reference TRBV14 and TRBJ2-5, is EAGVTQFPSHSVIEKGQTVTLRCDPISGHDNLYWYRRVMGKEIKFLLHFVKESKQDESGMPNNRFLAERTGGTYSTLKVQPAELEDSGVYFCASSHLGHGRGQETQYFGPGTRLLVL.

This clonotype was found a few times. V is TRBV3-1 and J is TRBJ1-1; D gene unclear. The CDR3 covers 12 residues. Trimming left V 1 base short and J 10 bases short, with 10 bases between. Germline V gene data show CDR1 as LGHDT and CDR2 as YNNKEL (reference sequence). The CDR3 coding sequence is TGTGCCAGCAGCCAAGGGAGTGGCGTAGCTTTCTTT. Protein: CASSQGSGVAFF.

The table lists this clonotype with a few counts. This rearrangement joins TRBV2 to TRBJ2-1; unclear D gene. V gave up 3 bases and J gave up 4 bases, with 16 bases separating them. The CDR3 has 16 amino acids. CDR1 and CDR2 from the germline V gene are SNHLY and FYNNEI. The CDR3 sequence is CASSDPTLSEYNEQFF. CDR3 in DNA: TGTGCCAGCAGTGACCCGACATTGTCCGAATACAATGAGCAGTTCTTC.

This clonotype was recorded a few times. The chain is built from TRBV6-1 and TRBJ2-3; D might be TRBD1 or TRBD2, each matching 5 bases. Per the germline V gene, CDR1 is MNHNS and CDR2 is SASEGT. V gave up 4 bases and J gave up 7 bases, with 15 bases separating them. The CDR3 length is 14 residues. CDR3 sequence: CASSARQPGNTQYF. DNA of the CDR3: TGTGCCAGCAGTGCAAGACAGCCCGGGAATACGCAGTATTTT.

This clonotype appeared a few times. The J gene is TRBJ2-5, the V gene TRBV9; no definite D call. In germline, CDR1 is SGDLS, CDR2 YYNGEE. The CDR3 has 15 amino acids. Trimming cost V 0 bases and J 2 bases, with 11 bases left between them. The DNA for the CDR3 is TGTGCCAGCAGCGTAGGCTCGGGCAGTCAAGAGACCCAGTACTTC. Its translation: CASSVGSGSQETQYF.

Note on this clonotype: A much larger clone lies a single base off, so this may be a read error. V usage is TRBV10-3 and J usage is TRBJ1-1; 11 bases fit TRBD1. The V and J ends lost 5 bases and 7 bases, in that order; junction bases with no gene match: 6. This CDR3 region has 14 residues. Per germline, CDR1 ENHRY and CDR2 SYGVKD. CDR3 sequence reads: CAISLGQGASEAFF. CDR3 in DNA: TGTGCCATCAGTCTCGGACAGGGGGCCAGTGAAGCTTTCTTT.

The genes are TRBV28 and TRBJ1-2; 7 nucleotides align to TRBD1. This CDR3 is 14 amino acids long. In germline, CDR1 is MDHEN, CDR2 SYDVKM. After removal of 6 bases from V and 2 bases from J, the junction contained 6 bases not matched to a gene. CDR3 region: CASSGTATNYGYTF. In DNA, the CDR3 is TGTGCCAGCAGCGGGACAGCCACCAACTATGGCTACACCTTC.

V is TRBV5-1 and J is TRBJ2-1; TRBD1 agrees at 8 bases. The CDR3 runs 15 residues. V was clipped by 4 bases and J by 5 bases; unmatched bases: 8. Germline V lookup: CDR1 SGHRS, CDR2 YFSETQ. Here the CDR3 reads CASSLRTGNHNEQFF. The CDR3 region has the DNA TGCGCCAGCAGCCTACGGACAGGGAACCACAATGAGCAGTTCTTC.

This clonotype was counted a few times. V usage is TRBV28 and J usage is TRBJ2-7; TRBD1 matches 9 bases. Germline V gene lookup returns CDR1 MDHEN and CDR2 SYDVKM. This CDR3 contains 13 residues. The J segment lost 6 bases and the V segment lost 10 bases, leaving 10 bases of the junction unmatched. The CDR3 DNA is TGTGCCACCATGGACAGGGGATTTTCCGAGCAGTACTTC. Encoded protein: CATMDRGFSEQYF. The full variable domain, rest sourced from reference TRBV28 and TRBJ2-7, is DVKVTQSSRYLVKRTGEKVFLECVQDMDHENMFWYRQDPGLGLRLIYFSYDVKMKEKGDIPEGYSVSREKKERFSLILESASTNQTSMYLCATMDRGFSEQYFGPGTRLTVT.

This clonotype was counted a few times. V gene TRBV7-2 combines with J gene TRBJ1-1; no definite D call. The germline V and J ends were trimmed by 2 bases and 1 base, with 11 bases remaining between them. CDR3 length equals 15 residues. Germline V CDR1 and CDR2: SGHTA, FQGNSA. CDR3 protein: CASSLYVTPNTEAFF. CDR3 sequence (DNA): TGTGCCAGCAGCTTATATGTGACACCGAACACTGAAGCTTTCTTT.

This clonotype has a handful of counts. The V gene is TRBV5-6, the J gene TRBJ1-1; unclear D gene. From germline, CDR1 is SGHDT and CDR2 YYEEEE. The CDR3 runs to 15 residues. Trimming left V 4 bases short and J 1 base short, with 14 bases between. CDR3 DNA: TGTGCCAGCAGCCCGCTCCCCGGGAGGAACACTGAAGCTTTCTTT. Its translation: CASSPLPGRNTEAFF. Together with reference TRBV5-6 and TRBJ1-1, the CDR3 gives the full variable domain: DAGVTQSPTHLIKTRGQQVTLRCSPKSGHDTVSWYQQALGQGPQFIFQYYEEEERQRGNFPDRFSGHQFPNYSSELNVNALLLGDSALYLCASSPLPGRNTEAFFGQGTRLTVV.

V gene TRBV24-1 combines with J gene TRBJ2-3; 9 bases are shared with TRBD2. This CDR3 spans 14 amino acids. V shed 6 bases and J 6 bases; nucleotides not matched to a gene: 6. Germline V gene sequence: CDR1 KGHDR, CDR2 SFDVKD. This CDR3 is CATSLAGVQDTQYF. CDR3 bases: TGTGCCACCAGTTTAGCGGGAGTCCAGGATACGCAGTATTTT.

This sequence joins TRBV2 and TRBJ1-5; D not resolved. This CDR3 is 14 amino acids long. Germline CDR1 is SNHLY and CDR2 is FYNNEI. Between the trimmed V and J ends, which lost 6 bases and 4 bases, there was a span of 13 bases. In DNA form, the CDR3 reads TGTGCCAGCAGACAACTAACAGAGAATCAGCCCCAGCATTTT. Protein: CASRQLTENQPQHF. Full variable domain (missing parts from reference TRBV2 and TRBJ1-5): EPEVTQTPSHQVTQMGQEVILRCVPISNHLYFYWYRQILGQKVEFLVSFYNNEISEKSEIFDDQFSVERPDGSNFTLKIRSTKLEDSAMYFCASRQLTENQPQHFGDGTRLSIL.

This clonotype was seen a handful of times. The V gene is TRBV28, the J gene TRBJ1-2; D is unresolved. The V and J ends lost 2 bases and 0 bases respectively, with 19 bases between them. This CDR3 has 18 residues. CDR1 MDHEN and CDR2 SYDVKM come from the germline V gene. The CDR3 spells CASSLRVPYGRANYGYTF. The DNA for the CDR3 is TGTGCCAGCAGTTTACGAGTGCCCTACGGCAGAGCTAACTATGGCTACACCTTC.

This clonotype has ten or more counts. The rearrangement joins TRBV7-2 to TRBJ2-7; D tentatively fits TRBD1 or TRBD2 (5 bases each). The germline V gene has CDR1 SGHTA and CDR2 FQGNSA. V dropped 1 base and J dropped 3 bases, with 13 bases sitting between them. The CDR3 has 15 residues. The CDR3 sequence: CASSLDSAGHYEQYF. In DNA form, the CDR3 reads TGTGCCAGCAGCTTAGATAGCGCCGGACACTACGAGCAGTACTTC.

CDR3 sequence reads: CASSPEGTPGTDTQYF. CDR3 sequence (DNA): TGTGCCAGCAGCCCCGAGGGCACCCCAGGCACAGATACGCAGTATTTT. The chain employs TRBV7-9 and TRBJ2-3; D may be TRBD2 (5 bases). The CDR3 loop spans 16 amino acids. V was cut by 5 bases and J by 1 base, with 16 bases left in between. CDR1 and CDR2 (germline): SEHNR, FQNEAQ (reference sequence).

This clonotype was seen only a few times. V gene TRBV4-2 combines with J gene TRBJ1-5, with D hard to call. Germline-derived CDR1 and CDR2 are LGHNA and YNFKEQ. The V and J ends lost 2 bases and 0 bases respectively, with 8 bases between them. The CDR3 runs 15 residues. The CDR3 DNA sequence: TGTGCCAGCAGCCAAATGACTACTAGCAATCAGCCCCAGCATTTT. Amino acid sequence: CASSQMTTSNQPQHF.